The clone carrying this TCR beta chain was observed a few times. As yet, its antigen is unknown. These data originate in a study of cytomegalovirus exposure and HLA in healthy donors. General observations from the study: In a later analysis, V- and J-gene trimming of beta chains associated with a DCLRE1C missense variant, replicated independently. What a later analysis reportedly showed was that an Asian-associated ancestry cluster had fewer N-insertions than the approximately 700-donor mean.

This CDR3 has 15 amino acids. Germline V gene lookup returns CDR1 SGHNT and CDR2 YYREEE (reference sequence). V lost 0 bases, J lost 9 bases, and 4 bases stayed unmatched. The study ran its PCR with 60 Vbeta and 13 Jbeta primers. Only in-frame clones appear in the TCRdb table, and some are missing; sequencing was by immunoSEQ multiplex PCR. The data show fewer than 150,000 clones, over 70% seen once. This receptor was taken from a female donor in good health and CMV-seropositive. What was sequenced was PBMCs. The chain recombines TRBV5-4 with TRBJ1-6, with 9 positions matching TRBD1. CDR3 nucleotides: TGTGCCAGCAGCTTGGACAGGGGGCGAGGTTCACCCCTCCACTTT. Translation: CASSLDRGRGSPLHF.